The rows below give T cell receptor beta chains drawn from one sample of a study of siplizumab effects on memory and regulatory T cells. Assay: immunoSEQ multiplex PCR; the TCRdb copy retains only in-frame clones and omits some. The sample has about 120,000 clones, roughly 94% seen once. Specimen: non-Treg CD4+ T cells sorted from blood. All receptors derive from a human donor in good health. CDR3s include the opening cysteine and the closing phenylalanine or tryptophan. The D gene is left open where the match is weak. Where a row states a size, it is once, few, many or the class of an expanded clone; other rows omit it.

j_gene,d_gene,abundance,v_gene,CDR3nt,CDR3aa
TRBJ1-1,TRBD1,NA,TRBV5-4,TGTGCCAGTACAGGGGGCGAAGGGTACACTGAAGCTTTCTTT,CASTGGEGYTEAFF
TRBJ1-1,TRBD1,NA,TRBV11-2,TGTGCCAGCAGCTCAGGGACAGGTGGGAACACTGAAGCTTTCTTT,CASSSGTGGNTEAFF
TRBJ1-1,NA,NA,TRBV7-8,TGTGCCAGCAGCTTAGTACAGGGCGGATGGACTGAAGCTTTCTTT,CASSLVQGGWTEAFF
TRBJ2-1,TRBD2,NA,TRBV19,TGTGCCAGTAGGCGGGAGAGAGACAATGAGCAGTTCTTC,CASRRERDNEQFF
TRBJ2-5,NA,NA,TRBV6-5,TGTGCCAGCAGTTACTCGTCGGAGACCCAGTACTTC,CASSYSSETQYF
TRBJ2-3,TRBD2,NA,TRBV5-1,TGCGCCAGCAGCGAAAAGCCGGGACTAGCCAACAGAAGGCTATCAGATACGCAGTATTTT,CASSEKPGLANRRLSDTQYF
TRBJ2-3,TRBD2,NA,TRBV4-1,TGCGCCAGCAGCCGGTCGACTAGCGGGGCAATCACAGATACGCAGTATTTT,CASSRSTSGAITDTQYF
TRBJ1-1,NA,NA,TRBV7-2,TGTGCCAGCAGCTTGCAGGGTGGAAACACTGAAGCTTTCTTT,CASSLQGGNTEAFF
TRBJ1-4,NA,NA,TRBV6-6,TGTGCCAGCACCTACAAGGGGGGTAATGAAAAACTGTTTTTT,CASTYKGGNEKLFF
TRBJ2-1,TRBD2,NA,TRBV15,TGTGCCACCAGCGTACCTTTGGGACTATTCTACAATGAGCAGTTCTTC,CATSVPLGLFYNEQFF
TRBJ2-3,TRBD2,NA,TRBV7-9,TGTGCCAGCAGCTTAGGTTTGCGGGGGTCCCCAGATACGCAGTATTTT,CASSLGLRGSPDTQYF
TRBJ1-3,NA,NA,TRBV7-6,TGTGCCAGCAGCTTCCCGGGCAACTCTGGAAACACCATATATTTT,CASSFPGNSGNTIYF
TRBJ2-2,NA,NA,TRBV11-1,TGTGCCAGCAGCTTTTCGACCGGGGAGCTGTTTTTT,CASSFSTGELFF
TRBJ1-1,NA,NA,TRBV2,TGTGCCACCAGGGACCTGAACACTGAAGCTTTCTTT,CATRDLNTEAFF
TRBJ1-5,TRBD1,NA,TRBV6-5,TGTGCCAGCAAAAAGGACAGGGGGGATCAGCCCCAGCATTTT,CASKKDRGDQPQHF
TRBJ2-2,TRBD2,NA,TRBV4-1,TGCGCCAGCAGCCATTCTCCAGCGGGGAAGACCGGGGAGCTGTTTTTT,CASSHSPAGKTGELFF
TRBJ2-2,TRBD1,NA,TRBV11-1,TGTGCCAGCAGCTCCGACAGGGTAAACACCGGGGAGCTGTTTTTT,CASSSDRVNTGELFF
TRBJ2-3,TRBD1,NA,TRBV6-6,TGTGCCAGCAGCCCGCCAGAGGCAGGGGGTACAGATACGCAGTATTTT,CASSPPEAGGTDTQYF
TRBJ2-3,TRBD2,NA,TRBV5-1,TGCGCCAGCAGTCAGCGGGGGGACACAGATACGCAGTATTTT,CASSQRGDTDTQYF
TRBJ1-5,NA,NA,TRBV7-9,TGTGCCAGCAGCTTAGAGGGGGGAGGAAGCAATCAGCCCCAGCATTTT,CASSLEGGGSNQPQHF
TRBJ2-2,NA,NA,TRBV2,TGTGCCAGCAGGCGGACGGCTTCGAACACCGGGGAGCTGTTTTTT,CASRRTASNTGELFF
TRBJ1-2,NA,NA,TRBV7-9,TGTGCCAGCAGCCCCGAGACCGCCCTGGGGGGCTACACCTTC,CASSPETALGGYTF
TRBJ1-1,NA,NA,TRBV9,TGTGCCAGCAGCGTAGGGGTGGGACCGGGTTTCTTT,CASSVGVGPGFF
TRBJ2-2,NA,NA,TRBV11-2,TGTGCCAGCAGCTTGAGGGGATCGTTCACCGGGGAGCTGTTTTTT,CASSLRGSFTGELFF
TRBJ1-2,TRBD1,NA,TRBV6-5,TGTGCCAGCAGACGGACAGGAGGGTACTATGGCTACACCTTC,CASRRTGGYYGYTF
TRBJ2-1,TRBD2,once,TRBV20-1,TGCAGTGTTAAGCGGGAGCTAAGGCAGTTCTTC,CSVKRELRQFF
TRBJ2-7,NA,NA,TRBV10-3,TGTGCCATCAGTGAGGCTGGGGCAGGAGCCTACGAGCAGTACTTC,CAISEAGAGAYEQYF
TRBJ2-7,NA,NA,TRBV7-6,TGTGCCAGCAGCTTAGTGTTCAACTCCTACGAGCAGTACTTC,CASSLVFNSYEQYF
TRBJ2-2,NA,NA,TRBV2,TGTGCCAGCATCGCAGAGAACACCGGGGAGCTGTTTTTT,CASIAENTGELFF
TRBJ2-5,TRBD2,NA,TRBV6-1,TGTGCCAGCAGTGGGTCTAGCGGAGCCCGAGAGACCCAGTACTTC,CASSGSSGARETQYF
TRBJ2-3,NA,NA,TRBV5-5,TGTGCCAGCAGCTTGGTCCGTAGCACAGATACGCAGTATTTT,CASSLVRSTDTQYF
TRBJ1-6,NA,NA,TRBV5-1,TGCGCCAGCAGCTTGGCTGCAGGGACCCATTCACCCCTCCACTTT,CASSLAAGTHSPLHF
TRBJ1-1,NA,NA,TRBV14,TGTGCCAGCAGCCAAGTTTTAGGCACTGAAGCTTTCTTT,CASSQVLGTEAFF
TRBJ2-1,NA,NA,TRBV10-3,TGTGCCATCAGTGGGAATGATGAGCAGTTCTTC,CAISGNDEQFF
TRBJ2-1,NA,NA,TRBV6-5,TGTGCCAGCAGTTACGCTGGGAGCTCCTACAATGAGCAGTTCTTC,CASSYAGSSYNEQFF
TRBJ1-5,NA,few,TRBV6-1,TGTGCCAGCAGTGAAGCGACGACAGTGCCCAGGCCCCAGCATTTT,CASSEATTVPRPQHF
TRBJ2-2,NA,NA,TRBV7-9,TGTGCCAGCAGCCGATGGACGGAAACCGGGGAGCTGTTTTTT,CASSRWTETGELFF
TRBJ2-3,NA,NA,TRBV14,TGTGCCAGCAGCCAAGATACCGGGAGAGGCACAGATACGCAGTATTTT,CASSQDTGRGTDTQYF
TRBJ1-2,TRBD1,NA,TRBV5-1,TGCGCCAGCAGCTTCGGTGGGGACAGCTATTATGGCTACACCTTC,CASSFGGDSYYGYTF
TRBJ1-2,NA,NA,TRBV28,TGTGCCAGCACCAACTCAGGTCGGGGCTACACCTTC,CASTNSGRGYTF
TRBJ1-6,TRBD1,NA,TRBV6-5,TGTGCCAGCAGATTGGGACAGGGGGCCAATTCACCCCTCCACTTT,CASRLGQGANSPLHF
TRBJ2-3,NA,NA,TRBV7-2,TGTGCCAGCAGCTCCGGACTACCCACGTATACGCAGTATTTT,CASSSGLPTYTQYF
TRBJ2-7,TRBD1,NA,TRBV6-5,TGTGCCAGCAGTCAACGACAGGGTTCCTACGAGCAGTACTTC,CASSQRQGSYEQYF
TRBJ2-2,TRBD1,NA,TRBV23-1,TGCGCCAGCAGTCAAAATGACAGGGGACCAAGTTCGACCGGGGAGCTGTTTTTT,CASSQNDRGPSSTGELFF
TRBJ2-5,NA,NA,TRBV21-1,TGTGCCAGCAGCGGGGGTCGCGTCCCCTCTAGCCAAGAGACCCAGTACTTC,CASSGGRVPSSQETQYF
TRBJ2-7,NA,NA,TRBV6-5,TGTGCCAGCAGTTACTCGCTTGGGGGAGTAACCTACGAGCAGTACTTC,CASSYSLGGVTYEQYF
TRBJ2-5,NA,NA,TRBV5-1,TGCGCCAGCATGTTGGGTACTTACCAAGAGACCCAGTACTTC,CASMLGTYQETQYF
TRBJ2-2,NA,NA,TRBV6-4,TGTGCCAGCAGTGAAATAGGGGTGTCTGGGGAGCTGTTTTTT,CASSEIGVSGELFF
TRBJ1-1,NA,NA,TRBV27,TGTGCCAGCCACAGGGTCGGGATGAACACTGAAGCTTTCTTT,CASHRVGMNTEAFF
TRBJ1-2,NA,NA,TRBV30,TGTGCCTGGAGTTCAGATCATTATGGCTACACCTTC,CAWSSDHYGYTF